The TCR beta chain described here comes from a study of PD-1 blockade in classical Hodgkin lymphoma. Produced via immunoSEQ multiplex PCR; TCRdb's table is partial and in-frame only. The table shows fewer than 25,000 clones, with around nine tenths occurring only once. The CDR3 extends over 14 amino acids. Trimming pared 3 bases from V and 0 bases from J, leaving 9 bases between. Germline CDR1 is SGHKS and CDR2 is YYEKEE (reference sequence). The time point: newly diagnosed, previously untreated cHL patient sample. With magnetic negative selection, CD4+ T cells were purified from PBMCs that had been thawed.

This chain connects TRBV5-5 to TRBJ1-1; TRBD1 might be the D (5 bases). Material for sequencing was CD4+ T cells from blood. This TCR was recovered from a human donor with classical Hodgkin lymphoma. The CDR3 sequence is CASSSGLLNTEAFF. The CDR3 DNA reads as TGTGCCAGCAGCTCAGGGCTGTTGAACACTGAAGCTTTCTTT.